The T cell receptor (beta chain) under discussion was sequenced for a study of cytomegalovirus exposure and HLA in healthy donors. With respect to this clone: Its antigen is as yet unknown.

Study-level findings and limits: Confirmation was obtained in vitro that three CMV-associated chains are specific for CMV antigens. In the approximately 120 validation repertoires, a later analysis found that first-cohort TCR clusters tended to co-occur. The study labeled 180 or so TCR beta chains cytomegalovirus-associated.

From the 120-subject validation cohort, which was separate from the roughly 680-subject first cohort, the donors were drawn. Profiling relied on immunoSEQ multiplex PCR, and the TCRdb table lists in-frame clones only, not all of them. Among fewer than 200,000 clones listed, 75% to 90% were seen once. The CDR3 has 14 residues. Germline V gene sequence: CDR1 KGHSH, CDR2 LQKENI. The V end lost 1 base, the J end lost 4 bases, and 11 bases lay between the germline ends. Sequenced sample: PBMCs. V usage is TRBV18 and J usage is TRBJ2-7, with a possible D match to TRBD1 (6 bases). The sequence came from a woman under 30 in good health and CMV-seronegative. The CDR3 region has the DNA TGTGCCAGCTCACCACGGGGGCCGGAGTACGAGCAGTACTTC. This translates into CASSPRGPEYEQYF.